The present TCR beta chain was sequenced within a study of blood T cell repertoires in COVID-19. Study background: PBMCs, B-cell-depleted T cells, or T cells were the source of the cDNA or gDNA that made up the material.

The V gene's germline CDR1 is SGHTA and CDR2 FQGTGA. Trimming stripped 4 bases from V and 1 base from J, with 20 bases between. The CDR3 extends over 17 amino acids. Under the authors' procedure: Estimation of nucleated cell counts relied on the amplification of reference gene primers. Sequenced by immunoSEQ multiplex PCR; TCRdb stores in-frame clones only, minus some. Clone size and the V and J calls come from that table; the DNA yielded D and trimming. The data contain about 230,000 clones, over 70% of them seen just once; the ten biggest clones take up about 4%. A COVID-19 case was met by exposed participants within 2 weeks before study entry.

The clonotype was recovered from a woman aged 25 to 39 who had been exposed to COVID-19. The sequenced material came from PBMCs or T cells enriched from blood (not recorded which). The rearrangement uses TRBV7-3 and TRBJ2-7; a possible D gene is TRBD2 (6 bases). CDR3 region: CASSSYLRAGGSYEQYF. For the CDR3, the DNA is TGTGCCAGCAGCTCGTACCTGAGAGCGGGTGGGTCCTACGAGCAGTACTTC.